One and the same sample provided the 27 T cell receptor beta chains below, sequenced in a study of control samples from healthy donors and cancer patients. Measured with immunoSEQ multiplex PCR; TCRdb has only the in-frame clones, and not every one. The sample contains 70,000 or so clones, 75% to 90% of which appear only once. The sample was blood. The receptor source for this set is a man in his fifties in good health.

This chain uses TRBV19 with TRBJ1-1, with D possibly matching TRBD1 (5 bases). Trimming left V 2 bases short and J 5 bases short, with 15 bases between. Germline CDR1 is LNHDA and CDR2 is SQIVND (reference sequence). The CDR3 totals 15 residues. The DNA for the CDR3 is TGTGCCAGTAGTATAAGGGGACCTGGGGGGACTGAAGCTTTCTTT. Translated, it gives CASSIRGPGGTEAFF.

The rearrangement joins TRBV25-1 to TRBJ2-1; D is unresolved. The germline CDR1 and CDR2 sequences are MGHDK and SYGVNS. V lost 6 bases, J lost 10 bases, and 13 bases lay in between. The CDR3 contains 12 residues. The CDR3 sequence: CASSPMGLEQFF. The CDR3 DNA is TGTGCCAGCAGCCCAATGGGCCTCGAGCAGTTCTTC.

The chain employs TRBV27 and TRBJ2-7, with 12 bases lining up with TRBD2. J gave up 2 bases and V 5 bases, and 4 bases lay outside the gene matches. Germline CDR1 reads MNHEY; CDR2 reads SMNVEV (reference sequence). The CDR3 runs to 15 residues. The CDR3 sequence: CASSLLAGGPYEQYF. CDR3 DNA sequence: TGTGCCAGCAGTCTACTAGCGGGGGGTCCCTACGAGCAGTACTTC.

The chain combines TRBV7-2 with TRBJ1-1; 8 bases agree with TRBD1. The CDR3 loop spans 16 amino acids. CDR1 is SGHTA, CDR2 FQGNSA, per germline. V trimming: 0 bases; J trimming: 4 bases; junction bases outside the gene matches: 7. This CDR3 reads CASSLARTGSSTEAFF. The DNA of the CDR3 is TGTGCCAGCAGCTTAGCCCGGACAGGGTCAAGCACTGAAGCTTTCTTT.

V is TRBV5-1 and J is TRBJ1-2; possible D gene TRBD1, 5 bases. Germline CDR1 and CDR2: SGHRS and YFSETQ. CDR3 length: 15 residues. Trimming stripped 0 bases from V and 4 bases from J, with 13 bases between. The CDR3 sequence: CASSLEGTGGYGYTF. The CDR3 bases are TGCGCCAGCAGCTTGGAGGGGACGGGAGGCTATGGCTACACCTTC.

The V gene is TRBV5-6, the J gene TRBJ2-4; perhaps TRBD2 as D (5 bases). Germline V gene lookup returns CDR1 SGHDT and CDR2 YYEEEE. The CDR3 has 17 amino acids. V lost 0 bases to trimming and J lost 9 bases, with 22 bases between them. The CDR3 bases are TGTGCCAGCAGCTTGGGCGCCCTTATAAGGGAACGGGGCATTCAGTACTTC. This codes for CASSLGALIRERGIQYF.

This chain links TRBV5-1 with TRBJ1-3, with D hard to call. The V and J ends lost 4 bases and 3 bases respectively, with 14 bases between them. CDR3 length: 15 amino acids. The germline gives CDR1 SGHRS, CDR2 YFSETQ. The CDR3: CASSRSGINGNTIYF. CDR3 sequence (DNA): TGCGCCAGCAGCCGGAGTGGAATCAATGGAAACACCATATATTTT.

This sequence joins TRBV24-1 and TRBJ1-5; 11 positions match TRBD1. From germline, CDR1 is KGHDR and CDR2 SFDVKD. The CDR3 is 14 amino acids. Trimming took 9 bases from V and 4 from J; bases not matched to a gene: 4. The CDR3 loop reads CATRGTGGNQPQHF. CDR3 nucleotide sequence: TGTGCCACCCGCGGGACAGGGGGGAATCAGCCCCAGCATTTT.

The chain is built from TRBV7-8 and TRBJ2-7, with 9 positions matching TRBD2. There are 16 residues in the CDR3. Germline V gene sequence: CDR1 SGHVS, CDR2 FQNEAQ. The V and J ends lost 3 bases and 6 bases, in that order; junction bases with no gene match: 12. CDR3 region: CASSFTDPGLAGEQYF. The CDR3 nucleotides read TGTGCCAGCAGCTTCACTGATCCGGGACTAGCTGGCGAGCAGTACTTC. The entire variable domain, with the rest obtained from reference TRBV7-8 and TRBJ2-7, is as follows: GAGVSQSPRYKVAKRGQDVALRCDPISGHVSLFWYQQALGQGPEFLTYFQNEAQLDKSGLPSDRFFAERPEGSVSTLKIQRTQQEDSAVYLCASSFTDPGLAGEQYFGPGTRLTVT.

This sequence joins TRBV19 and TRBJ2-1; 8 bases match TRBD1. The CDR3 has 15 residues. With V trimmed by 3 bases and J by 2 bases, 3 bases remained unmatched. Germline CDR1 LNHDA, CDR2 SQIVND (reference sequence). In nucleotides, the CDR3 is TGTGCCAGTAGTATTGGCAGGGGGCCCTACAATGAGCAGTTCTTC. It yields the protein CASSIGRGPYNEQFF.

The rearrangement uses TRBV6-2 or TRBV6-3 and TRBJ1-2; D gene uncertain. This CDR3 spans 13 amino acids. Trimming pared 6 bases from V and 7 bases from J, leaving 15 bases between. The V gene's germline CDR1 is MNHEY and CDR2 SVGEGT. CDR3 region: CASSTHRLLGYTF. CDR3 DNA sequence: TGTGCCAGCAGCACGCACAGACTTCTTGGCTACACCTTC.

The chain joins TRBV18 to TRBJ2-4; D is unclear. Germline CDR1 and CDR2: KGHSH and LQKENI. The CDR3 length is 16 residues. Trimming removed 3 bases at V and 0 bases at J, with 12 bases between. The CDR3 coding sequence is TGTGCCAGCTCACCCAGGCCCTCCCTAGCCAAAAACATTCAGTACTTC. As protein: CASSPRPSLAKNIQYF.

The chain has TRBV25-1 and TRBJ1-1; 11 bases agree with TRBD1. Germline V gives CDR1 MGHDK, CDR2 SYGVNS. Trimming removed 3 bases from V and 5 bases from J; junction bases left unmatched: 11. This CDR3 region has 17 residues. The CDR3 sequence: CASSDQNAGTGGTEAFF. CDR3 nucleotides: TGTGCCAGCAGTGACCAAAATGCCGGGACAGGGGGTACTGAAGCTTTCTTT.

This clone was observed a few times. The chain carries TRBV9 and TRBJ2-2, with 7 bases matching TRBD2. Germline-derived CDR1 and CDR2 are SGDLS and YYNGEE. With V trimmed by 3 bases and J by 3 bases, 8 bases remained unmatched. CDR3 size: 16 residues. The CDR3 nucleotides are TGTGCCAGCAGCGCAAGGGGAGGGGTGGACACCGGGGAGCTGTTTTTT. It specifies CASSARGGVDTGELFF.

CDR3 sequence reads: CAWWTGYGYTF. The CDR3 coding sequence is TGTGCCTGGTGGACAGGCTATGGCTACACCTTC. The V call is TRBV30, the J call TRBJ1-2, with 7 bases matching TRBD1. Germline V CDR1 and CDR2: GTSNPN, SVGIG (reference sequence). This CDR3 comprises 11 residues. The V gene end was trimmed by 5 bases and the J gene end by 4 bases; junction bases not matched to a gene: 1.

This clone was observed a single time. The rearrangement joins TRBV14 to TRBJ2-2; maybe TRBD2 (5 bases). CDR1 SGHDN and CDR2 FVKESK come from the germline V gene. V lost 0 bases, J lost 4 bases, and 15 bases lay in between. The CDR3 consists of 17 residues. The CDR3 DNA is TGTGCCAGCAGCCAAGACTTACCGGGGAGAAGCACCGGGGAGCTGTTTTTT. This sequence encodes CASSQDLPGRSTGELFF.

The rearrangement uses TRBV24-1 and TRBJ2-3, with D possibly called TRBD1 or TRBD2 (5 bases each). Germline CDR1 and CDR2: KGHDR and SFDVKD. This CDR3 is 15 amino acids long. Trimming pared 2 bases from V and 5 bases from J, leaving 13 bases between. This chain's CDR3 is CATSDSQRGKDTQYF. The CDR3 DNA sequence: TGTGCCACCAGTGATTCACAGAGGGGAAAAGATACGCAGTATTTT.

This sequence joins TRBV9 and TRBJ1-6; D gene unclear. Germline CDR1 and CDR2: SGDLS and YYNGEE. There are 18 residues in the CDR3. Trimming removed 0 bases from V and 5 bases from J, with 18 bases in between. The CDR3 loop is CASSVGGGQRMDNSPLHF. The CDR3 region has the DNA TGTGCCAGCAGCGTAGGAGGAGGGCAGAGAATGGATAATTCACCCCTCCACTTT.

The genes are TRBV6-5 and TRBJ2-1; 9 positions match TRBD2. The trim removed 10 bases at V and 7 bases at J, leaving 11 bases unmatched. The germline CDR1 and CDR2 sequences are MNHEY and SVGAGI. This CDR3 is built from 14 residues. The CDR3 DNA reads as TGTGCCACGCGCGGGGGGGCCATCTTGAATGAGCAGTTCTTC. This gives the protein CATRGGAILNEQFF.

There are a few counts of this clone. The CDR3 sequence: CASSYSGLAGGGEQYF. The DNA of the CDR3 is TGTGCCAGCAGTTACTCGGGACTAGCGGGAGGAGGCGAGCAGTACTTC. The V call is TRBV6-2 or TRBV6-3, the J call TRBJ2-7, with TRBD2 matching 15 bases. Per the germline V gene, CDR1 is MNHEY and CDR2 is SVGEGT. The trim removed 0 bases at V and 6 bases at J, leaving 3 bases unmatched. This CDR3 region has 16 residues.

V gene TRBV19 combines with J gene TRBJ1-1, with 8 bases that match TRBD1. In germline, CDR1 is LNHDA, CDR2 SQIVND (reference sequence). This CDR3 is 13 amino acids long. V lost 5 bases and J lost 11; bases outside the gene matches: 10. The CDR3 nucleotides read TGTGCCAGTAGTCCCCCAGGGGGCGCGAGGGCTTTCTTT. Protein product: CASSPPGGARAFF.

The chain is built from TRBV30 and TRBJ2-3, with TRBD2 matching 11 bases. CDR3 length: 17 residues. Germline V gene sequence: CDR1 GTSNPN, CDR2 SVGIG (reference sequence). The junction had 8 bases not matched to a gene; V was cut back by 0 bases and J by 3 bases. The CDR3 region is CAWSVLGSGGATDTQYF. As DNA, the CDR3 is TGTGCCTGGAGTGTACTCGGTAGCGGGGGGGCAACAGATACGCAGTATTTT.

The J gene is TRBJ2-7, the V gene TRBV2; D is unclear. Germline-derived CDR1 and CDR2 are SNHLY and FYNNEI. V was shortened by 8 bases and J by 0 bases, with 8 bases between the two germline ends. This CDR3 has 12 amino acids. The CDR3 region is CASGVTSYEQYF. The CDR3 DNA is TGTGCCAGCGGGGTAACCTCCTACGAGCAGTACTTC. Variable domain in full (rest from reference TRBV2 and TRBJ2-7): EPEVTQTPSHQVTQMGQEVILRCVPISNHLYFYWYRQILGQKVEFLVSFYNNEISEKSEIFDDQFSVERPDGSNFTLKIRSTKLEDSAMYFCASGVTSYEQYFGPGTRLTVT.

The chain recombines TRBV18 with TRBJ1-1, with TRBD1 as a possible D gene (5 bases). Germline V CDR1 and CDR2: KGHSH, LQKENI. The CDR3 length is 14 residues. Trimming cost V 3 bases and J 2 bases, with 10 bases left between them. CDR3 protein: CASSPPRGNTEAFF. The CDR3 DNA sequence: TGTGCCAGCTCACCCCCAAGGGGAAACACTGAAGCTTTCTTT.

The gene calls are TRBV6-5 and TRBJ1-4; 7 nucleotides match TRBD1. Trimming took 6 bases from V and 8 from J; bases not matched to a gene: 3. Germline V gives CDR1 MNHEY, CDR2 SVGAGI. The CDR3 totals 12 residues. Here the CDR3 reads CASSPGQEKLFF. CDR3 coding DNA: TGTGCCAGCAGCCCGGGACAGGAAAAACTGTTTTTT.

J is TRBJ1-1 and V is TRBV5-8; D call uncertain. V was trimmed by 0 bases and J by 10 bases, leaving 4 bases between them. This CDR3 is 10 amino acids long. Per germline, CDR1 SGHTS and CDR2 YDEGEE. The CDR3 DNA reads as TGTGCCAGCAGCTTGGGTCGAGCTTTCTTT. It specifies CASSLGRAFF.

This chain connects TRBV5-8 to TRBJ1-1, with 8 bases identical to TRBD1. The ends lost 4 bases at V and 6 bases at J; junction bases unmatched: 11. Germline V gives CDR1 SGHTS, CDR2 YDEGEE. The CDR3 is 15 residues long. This CDR3 reads CASSKDRGMRPEAFF. CDR3 sequence (DNA): TGTGCCAGCAGCAAAGACAGGGGAATGAGGCCTGAAGCTTTCTTT.